Each of the 23 T cell receptor beta chains below was sequenced from the same sample in a study of blood T cell repertoires in COVID-19. The method was immunoSEQ multiplex PCR; TCRdb's version includes in-frame clones alone and lacks a portion of them. Counted here are 350,000 to 450,000 clones, about 90% occurring once; the ten biggest clones make up roughly 1.2%. Sequenced input: peripheral blood. These receptor sequences come from a man aged 35 to 55 with acute or convalescent COVID-19.

The J gene is TRBJ1-4, the V gene TRBV19; 7 bases match TRBD1. Germline assignment: CDR1 LNHDA and CDR2 SQIVND (reference sequence). The ends lost 3 bases at V and 5 bases at J; junction bases unmatched: 6. The CDR3 covers 15 residues. The CDR3 is CASSISGTANEKLFF. In DNA form, the CDR3 reads TGTGCCAGTAGTATCTCCGGGACAGCAAATGAAAAACTGTTTTTT.

The gene calls are TRBV4-3 and TRBJ1-1; a weak D match, TRBD1 (6 bases). The germline V gene encodes CDR1 LGHNA and CDR2 YSLEER. The V end lost 4 bases, the J end lost 0 bases, and 15 bases lay between the germline ends. This CDR3 has 16 amino acids. The CDR3 protein is CASSPTGILMNTEAFF. The CDR3 DNA reads TGCGCCAGCAGCCCGACAGGAATCCTTATGAACACTGAAGCTTTCTTT.

The gene calls are TRBV9 and TRBJ2-7; 8 bases align to TRBD2. The CDR3 runs to 14 residues. V was pared by 3 bases and J by 6 bases, with 8 bases of the junction left unmatched. CDR1 and CDR2 from the germline V gene are SGDLS and YYNGEE. The CDR3 bases are TGTGCCAGCAGCGAGGGCGGGGGGTCATCCGAGCAGTACTTC. It encodes CASSEGGGSSEQYF.

The chain has TRBV9 and TRBJ2-3; 7 bases agree with TRBD1. Looked up from germline, CDR1 is SGDLS and CDR2 is YYNGEE. With V trimmed by 6 bases and J by 1 base, 5 bases remained unmatched. This CDR3 region has 14 residues. The CDR3 DNA reads TGTGCCAGCAACCAGGGGGAGCGCACAGATACGCAGTATTTT. It encodes CASNQGERTDTQYF.

The rearrangement links TRBV11-2 to TRBJ2-5, with 7 bases fitting TRBD2. The CDR3 covers 16 residues. Germline V CDR1 and CDR2: SGHAT, FQNNGV. Trimming cost V 1 base and J 1 base; bases outside gene matches: 6. CDR3 amino acids: CASSLGVGGFQETQYF. CDR3 nucleotide sequence: TGTGCCAGCAGCTTAGGTGTGGGAGGGTTCCAAGAGACCCAGTACTTC.

This clone was observed a few times. V usage is TRBV5-3 and J usage is TRBJ1-1, with 10 bases fitting TRBD1. TRBV5-3 is an ORF; its function is uncertain. The V segment lost 4 bases and the J segment 3 bases; nucleotides outside the gene matches: 6. The CDR3 length is 15 residues. CDR3 in amino acids: CARSPGTGEDTEAFF. Written as DNA, the CDR3 is TGTGCCAGAAGCCCGGGGACAGGGGAGGACACTGAAGCTTTCTTT.

V usage is TRBV2 and J usage is TRBJ1-1; possibly TRBD1 for D (5 bases). The CDR3 covers 15 residues. Germline lookup yields CDR1 SNHLY and CDR2 FYNNEI. The V and J ends lost 4 bases and 2 bases respectively, with 14 bases between them. The CDR3 bases are TGTGCCAGCAGTGCCCTATCCCAGGGAAACACTGAAGCTTTCTTT. Protein sequence: CASSALSQGNTEAFF. The full variable domain, rest sourced from reference TRBV2 and TRBJ1-1, is EPEVTQTPSHQVTQMGQEVILRCVPISNHLYFYWYRQILGQKVEFLVSFYNNEISEKSEIFDDQFSVERPDGSNFTLKIRSTKLEDSAMYFCASSALSQGNTEAFFGQGTRLTVV.

V is TRBV7-6 and J is TRBJ2-5, with D possibly matching TRBD1 (6 bases). This CDR3 has 18 amino acids. Germline lookup yields CDR1 SGHVS and CDR2 FNYEAQ. V gave up 2 bases and J gave up 2 bases, with 21 bases separating them. In DNA, the CDR3 is TGTGCCAGCAGCTTATTTTCAGTGGGTTGGCAGGGGCAAGAGACCCAGTACTTC. Amino acid sequence: CASSLFSVGWQGQETQYF.

The chain links TRBV5-6 to TRBJ1-6, with D possibly matching TRBD1 (6 bases). CDR1 and CDR2 from the germline V gene are SGHDT and YYEEEE. This CDR3 has 15 amino acids. The V end lost 4 bases, the J end lost 10 bases, and 18 bases lay between the germline ends. CDR3 sequence: CASSLQTGINSPLHF. The CDR3 region has the DNA TGTGCCAGCAGCCTACAAACAGGGATTAACTCACCCCTCCACTTT.

V usage is TRBV7-2 and J usage is TRBJ2-5; 9 positions agree with TRBD2. The germline V gene has CDR1 SGHTA and CDR2 FQGNSA. V trimming: 0 bases; J trimming: 2 bases; junction bases outside the gene matches: 7. This CDR3 contains 17 residues. The DNA of the CDR3 is TGTGCCAGCAGCTTAGCAGGTAGCGGGGGCCCACAAGAGACCCAGTACTTC. This translates into CASSLAGSGGPQETQYF.

The V and J genes are TRBV21-1 and TRBJ1-3. TRBV21-1 represents a pseudogene. The CDR3 extends over 16 amino acids. In nucleotides, the CDR3 is TGTGCCAGCAGCAAAGGCGCCCGGTCCCCTGGAAACACCATATATTTT. It codes for CASSKGARSPGNTIYF.

The rearrangement uses TRBV2 and TRBJ1-1; D is undetermined. The CDR3 extends over 12 amino acids. CDR1 SNHLY and CDR2 FYNNEI come from the germline V gene. Trimming cost V 9 bases and J 1 base, with 9 bases left between them. Written as DNA, the CDR3 is TGTGCCAGAAAAAGAGGGAACACTGAAGCTTTCTTT. It yields the protein CARKRGNTEAFF.

This chain connects TRBV10-2 to TRBJ2-7; D not certain. The CDR3 loop spans 12 amino acids. V dropped 6 bases and J dropped 5 bases, with 11 bases sitting between them. Germline CDR1 and CDR2: WSHSY and SAAADI. CDR3 loop: CASSLFLHEQYF. DNA of the CDR3: TGCGCCAGCAGCCTGTTCCTCCACGAGCAGTACTTC.

To note about this clone: This sample also contains other DNA sequences that code for the same CDR3. The J gene is TRBJ2-7, the V gene TRBV9; TRBD1 agrees at 9 bases. Losses at the gene ends were 0 bases for V and 4 bases for J; bases not matched to a gene: 2. Germline loops: CDR1 SGDLS, CDR2 YYNGEE. The CDR3 extends over 14 amino acids. This CDR3 is CASSVGTGAYEQYF. In DNA, the CDR3 is TGTGCCAGCAGCGTAGGGACAGGGGCTTACGAGCAGTACTTC.

The gene calls are TRBV15 and TRBJ2-1; 7 nucleotides match TRBD1. V lost 0 bases to trimming and J lost 15 bases; unmatched junction nucleotides: 20. Germline V gene sequence: CDR1 LNHNV, CDR2 YYDKDF (reference sequence). This CDR3 contains 17 residues. The CDR3 DNA reads as TGTGCCACCAGCAGAGATAGGGGACAGAAGCACCGGCTGCGCTGGTTCTTC. This sequence encodes CATSRDRGQKHRLRWFF.

For this clone: One junction end does not reproduce the germline sequence, and a read error may be involved. The genes are TRBV7-7 and TRBJ2-2, with TRBD2 identical over 15 bases. The CDR3 runs to 17 residues. CDR1 SSHAT and CDR2 FNYEAQ come from the germline V gene (reference sequence). CDR3: CASSPGTSGRIFGELFF. CDR3 nucleotide sequence: TGTGCTAGCAGCCCTGGGACTAGCGGGAGGATTTTCGGGGAGCTGTTTTTT.

The V gene is TRBV7-2, the J gene TRBJ2-3, with 8 bases matching TRBD2. The CDR3 has 17 residues. Germline V lookup: CDR1 SGHTA, CDR2 FQGNSA. Germline trimming cut 5 bases from V and 3 bases from J; bases unmatched to any gene: 13. The chain's CDR3 is CASSPEGRGVRTDTQYF. Here the CDR3 DNA reads TGTGCCAGCAGCCCCGAGGGGCGGGGGGTTAGGACAGATACGCAGTATTTT.

The count of this clone is one. At the DNA level, this CDR3 is encoded by other sequences in the same sample as well. The chain uses TRBV6-5 and TRBJ1-1; 8 bases line up with TRBD1. Germline assignment: CDR1 MNHEY and CDR2 SVGAGI. This CDR3 has 13 residues. With V trimmed by 6 bases and J by 5 bases, 5 bases remained unmatched. The CDR3 region is CASRRTGNTEAFF. DNA of the CDR3: TGTGCCAGCAGGAGGACAGGGAATACTGAAGCTTTCTTT.

The chain joins TRBV6-1 to TRBJ1-5; TRBD1 matches 9 bases. The length of the CDR3 is 16 residues. The trim removed 2 bases at V and 5 bases at J, leaving 7 bases unmatched. Germline CDR1 is MNHNS and CDR2 is SASEGT. The CDR3 reads CASSERGQGAYQPQHF. The CDR3 nucleotides are TGTGCCAGCAGTGAAAGGGGACAGGGAGCCTATCAGCCCCAGCATTTT.

With respect to this clone: Other DNA sequences from this sample encode an identical CDR3 as well. The rearrangement uses TRBV12-3 or TRBV12-4 and TRBJ2-7; D perhaps matches TRBD1 (5 bases). V lost 3 bases, J lost 3 bases, and 9 bases lay in between. This CDR3 region has 13 residues. CDR3: CASSFGQGYEQYF. CDR3 in DNA: TGTGCCAGCAGTTTCGGGCAGGGCTACGAGCAGTACTTC.

The rearrangement joins TRBV9 to TRBJ2-3; possibly TRBD1 for D (5 bases). V was shortened by 3 bases and J by 3 bases, with 11 bases between the two germline ends. The length of the CDR3 is 14 residues. Per germline, CDR1 SGDLS and CDR2 YYNGEE. In nucleotides, the CDR3 is TGTGCCAGCAGCGACAGGTTTCAGACAGATACGCAGTATTTT. It specifies CASSDRFQTDTQYF.

The chain recombines TRBV7-8 with TRBJ1-4, with 7 bases matching TRBD1. Germline V gene sequence: CDR1 SGHVS, CDR2 FQNEAQ. The CDR3 totals 15 residues. V was clipped by 3 bases and J by 5 bases; unmatched bases: 6. CDR3 DNA: TGTGCCAGCAGCTTTCCGGGACAGCGGAATGAAAAACTGTTTTTT. Translation gives CASSFPGQRNEKLFF.

This CDR3 is CASSAFPQDQGDTQYF. DNA for the CDR3: TGTGCCAGCAGTGCTTTTCCACAGGATCAAGGAGATACGCAGTATTTT. The chain is built from TRBV2 and TRBJ2-3; D perhaps matches TRBD1 (5 bases). This CDR3 spans 16 amino acids. V dropped 4 bases and J dropped 5 bases, with 19 bases sitting between them. Germline values: CDR1 SNHLY, CDR2 FYNNEI.